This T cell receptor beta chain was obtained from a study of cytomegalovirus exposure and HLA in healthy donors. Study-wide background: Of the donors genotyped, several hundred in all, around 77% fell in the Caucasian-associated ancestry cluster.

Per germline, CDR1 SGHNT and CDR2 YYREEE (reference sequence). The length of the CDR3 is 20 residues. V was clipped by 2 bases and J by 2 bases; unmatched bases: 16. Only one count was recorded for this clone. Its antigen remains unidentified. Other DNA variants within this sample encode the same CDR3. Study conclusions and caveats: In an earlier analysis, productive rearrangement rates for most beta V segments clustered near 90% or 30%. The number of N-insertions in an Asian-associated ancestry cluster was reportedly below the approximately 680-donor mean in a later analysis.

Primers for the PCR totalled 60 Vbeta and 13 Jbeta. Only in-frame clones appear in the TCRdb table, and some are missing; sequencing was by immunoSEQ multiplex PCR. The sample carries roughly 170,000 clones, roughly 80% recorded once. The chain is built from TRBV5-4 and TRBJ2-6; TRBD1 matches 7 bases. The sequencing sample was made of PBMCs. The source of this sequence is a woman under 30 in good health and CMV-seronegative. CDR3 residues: CASSFVSFDRERAGANVLTF. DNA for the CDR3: TGTGCCAGCAGCTTTGTCTCCTTCGACAGGGAAAGAGCTGGGGCCAACGTCCTGACTTTC.